This T cell receptor (beta chain) was recovered during a study of blood T cells in healthy people across ages. Findings and limits, study-wide: Diversity estimates from one million T cells were considered underestimates.

A second roughly 6 to 11 cycle PCR used barcoded and J-beta primers. A single record per CDR3 protein comes from TCRdb applying MiXCR to the 5' RACE reads. This table holds about 640,000 distinct CDR3 sequences, 45% to 65% found once. This clonotype turned up a few times. Its matching antigen is unknown. Germline and junction disagree at one end, which may indicate a read error. The CDR3 totals 14 residues. Germline CDR1 reads SGHRS; CDR2 reads YFSETQ. This clonotype was sampled from a man aged 55 to 70 in good health. The rearrangement links TRBV5-1 to TRBJ2-7, with D possibly being TRBD1 (5 bases). The specimen sequenced was blood. For the CDR3, the DNA is TGTGCCAGCAGCCTGGGGCCAGGTTCCTACGAGCAGTACTTC. Protein product: CASSLGPGSYEQYF.